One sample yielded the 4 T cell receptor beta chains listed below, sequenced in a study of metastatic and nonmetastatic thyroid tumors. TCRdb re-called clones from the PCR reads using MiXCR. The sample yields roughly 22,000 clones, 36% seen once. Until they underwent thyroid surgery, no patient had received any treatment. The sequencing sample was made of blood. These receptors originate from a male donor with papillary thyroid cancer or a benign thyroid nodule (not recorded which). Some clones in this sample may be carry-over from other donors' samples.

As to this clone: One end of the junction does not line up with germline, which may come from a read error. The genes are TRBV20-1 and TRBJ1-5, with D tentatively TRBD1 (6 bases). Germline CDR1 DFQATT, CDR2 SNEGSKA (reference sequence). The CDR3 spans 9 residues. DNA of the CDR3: TGCAGTGCTCCGGGACAACCCTTTTTT. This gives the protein CSAPGQPFF.

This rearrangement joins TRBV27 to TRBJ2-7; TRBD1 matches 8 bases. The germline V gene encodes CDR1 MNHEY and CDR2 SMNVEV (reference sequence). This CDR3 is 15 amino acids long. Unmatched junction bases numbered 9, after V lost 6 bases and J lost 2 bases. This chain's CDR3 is CASSPWTGPTYEQYF. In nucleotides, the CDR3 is TGTGCCAGCAGCCCCTGGACAGGGCCTACCTACGAGCAGTACTTC.

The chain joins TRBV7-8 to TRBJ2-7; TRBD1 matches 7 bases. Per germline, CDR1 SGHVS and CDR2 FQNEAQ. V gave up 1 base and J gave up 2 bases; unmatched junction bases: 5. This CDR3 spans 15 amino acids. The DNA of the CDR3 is TGTGCCAGCAGCTTAGAACAGGGGTCTACCTACGAGCAGTACTTC. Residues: CASSLEQGSTYEQYF.

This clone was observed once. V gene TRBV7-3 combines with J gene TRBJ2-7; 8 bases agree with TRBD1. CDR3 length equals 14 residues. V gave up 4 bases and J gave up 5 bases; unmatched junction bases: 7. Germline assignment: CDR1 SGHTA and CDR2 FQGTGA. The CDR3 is CASSSRDRPNEQYF. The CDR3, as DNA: TGTGCCAGCAGCTCCCGGGACAGGCCGAACGAGCAGTACTTC.